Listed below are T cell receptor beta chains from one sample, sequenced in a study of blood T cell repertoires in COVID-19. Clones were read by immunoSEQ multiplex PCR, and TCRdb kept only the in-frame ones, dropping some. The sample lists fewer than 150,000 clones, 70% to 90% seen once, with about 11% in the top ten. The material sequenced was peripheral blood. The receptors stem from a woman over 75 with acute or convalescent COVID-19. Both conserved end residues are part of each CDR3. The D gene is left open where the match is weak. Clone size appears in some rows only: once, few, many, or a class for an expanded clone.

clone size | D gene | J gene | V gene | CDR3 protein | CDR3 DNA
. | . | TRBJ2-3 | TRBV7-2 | CASSLVVGGVTDTQYF | TGTGCCAGCAGCTTAGTGGTGGGGGGAGTCACAGATACGCAGTATTTT
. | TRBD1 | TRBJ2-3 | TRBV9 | CASSVASSGGYGGTDTQYF | TGTGCCAGCAGCGTAGCCTCATCAGGGGGCTATGGAGGCACAGATACGCAGTATTTT
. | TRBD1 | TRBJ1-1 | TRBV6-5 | CASSYSQGTGDTEAFF | TGTGCCAGCAGTTACTCGCAGGGGACAGGAGACACTGAAGCTTTCTTT
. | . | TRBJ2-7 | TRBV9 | CASSVEDFSYEQYF | TGTGCCAGCAGCGTAGAGGACTTCTCCTACGAGCAGTACTTC
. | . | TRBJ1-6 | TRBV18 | CASLRDGDSPLHF | TGTGCCAGCCTGCGTGACGGAGACTCACCCCTCCACTTT
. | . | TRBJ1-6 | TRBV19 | CASRPDRKTPLHF | TGTGCCAGTAGGCCGGACAGAAAAACACCCCTCCACTTT
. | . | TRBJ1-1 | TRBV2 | CASSEAGLGAFF | TGTGCCAGCAGTGAAGCGGGGCTTGGGGCTTTCTTT
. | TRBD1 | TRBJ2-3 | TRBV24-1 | CATSDGQGKTDTQYF | TGTGCCACCAGTGACGGACAGGGAAAAACAGATACGCAGTATTTT
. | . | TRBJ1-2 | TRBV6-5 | CASSFQRQAHYGYTF | TGTGCCAGCAGTTTCCAGAGACAGGCGCACTATGGCTACACCTTC
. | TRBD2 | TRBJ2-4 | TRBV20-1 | CSARYSGNQYF | TGCAGTGCTAGATATAGCGGGAACCAGTACTTC
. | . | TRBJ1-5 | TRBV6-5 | CASQGWDQPQHF | TGTGCCTCACAGGGTTGGGATCAGCCCCAGCATTTT
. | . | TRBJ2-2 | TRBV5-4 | CASSFGSANTGELFF | TGTGCCAGCAGCTTCGGCAGCGCGAACACCGGGGAGCTGTTTTTT
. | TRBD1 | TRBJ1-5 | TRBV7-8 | CASSAGTGFQPQHF | TGTGCCAGCAGCGCTGGGACAGGGTTTCAGCCCCAGCATTTT
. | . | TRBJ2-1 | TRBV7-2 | CASSLGGRGAGNEQFF | TGTGCCAGCAGCTTAGGTGGCCGGGGGGCCGGCAATGAGCAGTTCTTC
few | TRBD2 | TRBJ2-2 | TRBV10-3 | CAISPGLATGELFF | TGTGCCATCAGTCCGGGACTAGCGACCGGGGAGCTGTTTTTT
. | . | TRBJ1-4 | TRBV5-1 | CASSPSGLEKLFF | TGCGCCAGCAGCCCTTCGGGTCTGGAAAAACTGTTTTTT
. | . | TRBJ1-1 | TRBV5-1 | CASSGTGWNTEAFF | TGCGCCAGCAGCGGTACAGGGTGGAATACTGAAGCTTTCTTT
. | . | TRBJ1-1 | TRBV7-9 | CASSFGNPNTEAFF | TGTGCCAGCAGCTTCGGTAACCCGAACACTGAAGCTTTCTTT
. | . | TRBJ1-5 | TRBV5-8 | CASSPRDQPQHF | TGTGCCAGCAGCCCCCGGGATCAGCCCCAGCATTTT
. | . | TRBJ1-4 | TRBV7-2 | CASSPFQGTNEKLFF | TGTGCCAGCAGCCCGTTTCAGGGGACTAATGAAAAACTGTTTTTT
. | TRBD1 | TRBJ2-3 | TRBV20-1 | CSASDVLDRSTDTQYF | TGCAGTGCTAGTGACGTTTTGGACAGGAGCACAGATACGCAGTATTTT
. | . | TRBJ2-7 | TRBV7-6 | CASSSPGNEQYF | TGTGCCAGCAGCTCCCCCGGGAACGAGCAGTACTTC
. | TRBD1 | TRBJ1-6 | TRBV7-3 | CASSKNRAGGSPLHF | TGTGCCAGCAGCAAGAACAGGGCAGGGGGGTCACCCCTCCACTTT
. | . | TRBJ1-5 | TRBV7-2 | CASSQGFHQPQHF | TGTGCCAGCAGCCAGGGATTTCATCAGCCCCAGCATTTT
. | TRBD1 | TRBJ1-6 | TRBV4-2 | CASSQVGGGTGNSPLHF | TGTGCCAGCAGCCAAGTCGGGGGAGGGACAGGGAATTCACCCCTCCACTTT
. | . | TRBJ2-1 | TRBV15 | CATSRDLYYNEQFF | TGTGCCACCAGCAGAGATCTTTACTACAATGAGCAGTTCTTC
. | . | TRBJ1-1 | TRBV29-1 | CSVGLYKTGDTEAFF | TGCAGCGTTGGTTTGTATAAAACCGGGGACACTGAAGCTTTCTTT
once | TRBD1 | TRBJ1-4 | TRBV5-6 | CASSLADREKLFF | TGTGCCAGCAGCCTTGCGGACAGGGAGAAACTGTTTTTT
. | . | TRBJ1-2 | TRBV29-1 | CSVEITGIRGYTF | TGCAGCGTTGAAATTACAGGAATTCGTGGCTACACCTTC
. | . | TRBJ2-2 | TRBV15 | CATSSRHTGELFF | TGTGCCACCAGCAGCAGGCACACCGGGGAGCTGTTTTTT
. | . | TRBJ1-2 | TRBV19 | CASTLGGGPYGYTF | TGTGCCAGTACCCTTGGCGGAGGTCCGTATGGCTACACCTTC
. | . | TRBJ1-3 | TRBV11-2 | CASSLPGLQRSGNTIYF | TGTGCCAGCAGCCTACCGGGTTTACAACGCTCTGGAAACACCATATATTTT
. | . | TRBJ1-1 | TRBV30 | CAWSSVKMNTEAFF | TGTGCCTGGAGTTCAGTAAAGATGAACACTGAAGCTTTCTTT
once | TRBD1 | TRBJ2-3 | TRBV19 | CASSMRTGRSTDTQYF | TGTGCCAGTAGTATGAGGACAGGTCGAAGCACAGATACGCAGTATTTT
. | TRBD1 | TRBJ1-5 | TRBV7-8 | CASSLARGQRGWSQPQHF | TGTGCCAGCAGCTTAGCGAGGGGACAGAGGGGATGGAGTCAGCCCCAGCATTTT
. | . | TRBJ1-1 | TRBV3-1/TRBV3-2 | CASSQGYSLNTEAFF | TGTGCCAGCAGCCAAGGCTACAGCCTAAACACTGAAGCTTTCTTT
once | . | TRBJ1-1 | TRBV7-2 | CASSPRQETLFYTEAFF | TGTGCCAGCAGCCCCCGACAGGAAACCCTATTTTATACTGAAGCTTTCTTT
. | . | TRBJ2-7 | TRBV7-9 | CASSLGRSSYEQYF | TGTGCCAGCAGCTTAGGGCGGAGCTCCTACGAGCAGTACTTC